This entry concerns a single TCR beta chain. CDR3 length: 15 residues. The V end was cut by 5 bases, the J end by 7 bases, with 15 bases between. The germline gives CDR1 MNHEY, CDR2 SVGEGT. This specimen belongs to a study of blood T cell repertoires in COVID-19. Study-wide background: Samples came from the United States, Italy and Spain, spanning acute and convalescent COVID-19. From T cells, B-cell-depleted T cells, or PBMCs came the material, which was cDNA or gDNA.

As originally analysed: Nucleated cell number was recorded as an estimate derived from reference gene primer amplification. TCRdb keeps only in-frame clones here, not all; method: immunoSEQ multiplex PCR. V, J and clone size are taken as reported in that table, and D and trimming were inferred from the DNA itself. The repertoire has some 150,000 clones, about 86% of them found once; the top ten carry around 6.5%. The V gene is TRBV6-2 or TRBV6-3, the J gene TRBJ1-6; tentative D call: TRBD1 (6 bases). This sequence originates from a woman of 80 years or more in a cohort sampled during active or convalescent COVID-19. Sequencing used peripheral blood. Written as DNA, the CDR3 is TGTGCCAGCAGTACCTCAACAGGGATGAATTCACCCCTCCACTTT. The encoded protein is CASSTSTGMNSPLHF.